This TCR beta chain derives from a study of memory CD4+ T cells and cytomegalovirus serostatus. General study points: The CMV-associated TCR signature appears largely within the CD4+ memory repertoire.

TCRdb's copy holds only in-frame clones and misses some; the assay was immunoSEQ multiplex PCR. This sample yields tens of thousands of clones, of which 75% to 85% are seen a single time; around 1.1% belongs to the top ten. Regarding this clone: Antigen unknown.

Single viable CD3+CD4+CD8-CD45RO+ cells were sorted as the memory CD4+ T cells. This CDR3 spans 14 amino acids. Per germline, CDR1 MNHEY and CDR2 SMNVEV (reference sequence). Trimming shortened V by 5 bases and J by 3 bases, and 11 bases separated the two germline ends. The sequence was obtained from an adult in good health and CMV-seronegative. The sequenced sample consisted of memory CD4+ T cells from blood. The chain is built from TRBV27 and TRBJ1-3; possibly TRBD1 for D (5 bases). CDR3 region: CASSPWDGGNTIYF. The CDR3 region has the DNA TGTGCCAGCAGTCCCTGGGACGGTGGAAACACCATATATTTT.